One and the same sample provided the 28 T cell receptor beta chains below, sequenced in a study of T cells in Graves' hyperthyroidism and ophthalmopathy. Amplified TCR beta CDR3 regions derived from RNA transcripts. HTBI primers were the set used in a first-round RT-PCR of the TCR CDR3. MiXCR, run by TCRdb on the multiplex PCR reads, gives a single entry per CDR3 protein. The data contain 540,000 or so distinct CDR3 sequences, 15% to 17% of them singletons. Sequencing was performed on blood. The receptor set was obtained from a woman in her 30s with Graves' hyperthyroidism.

Concerning this clonotype: This may be a read error: a much more frequent sequence differs by one nucleotide. The chain employs TRBV27 and TRBJ2-7; a weak D match, TRBD1 (6 bases). CDR1 and CDR2 from the germline V gene are MNHEY and SMNVEV (reference sequence). CDR3 length: 13 amino acids. CDR3 sequence reads: CACSRDTSYEQYF. The CDR3 DNA sequence: TGTGCCTGCAGCCGGGACACATCCTACGAGCAGTACTTC.

This clonotype was recorded many times. This rearrangement joins TRBV29-1 to TRBJ2-1; no reliable D call. The germline gives CDR1 SQVTM, CDR2 ANQGSEA. Deletions cut 7 bases from V and 2 bases from J, with 12 bases between. The CDR3 covers 13 residues. CDR3 region: CSGSSMTYNEQFF. CDR3 nucleotide sequence: TGCAGCGGTTCTAGTATGACCTACAATGAGCAGTTCTTC.

This clonotype was seen more than once but under ten times. The chain is built from TRBV29-1 and TRBJ1-2; the D gene is possibly TRBD1 (6 bases). The CDR3 totals 17 residues. Trimming stripped 3 bases from V and 3 bases from J, with 23 bases between. Germline V lookup: CDR1 SQVTM, CDR2 ANQGSEA. The CDR3 bases are TGCAGCGTTGACAGGGGTCTAAATTTTCCGTCATACTATGGCTACACCTTC. The encoded protein is CSVDRGLNFPSYYGYTF.

This clonotype was seen at least ten times. V is TRBV5-1 and J is TRBJ1-2; weak D call: TRBD1 (5 bases). CDR3 length: 12 amino acids. The V end was cut by 4 bases, the J end by 4 bases, with 8 bases between. Germline V gene sequence: CDR1 SGHRS, CDR2 YFSETQ. The CDR3: CASSGAGYGYTF. The DNA of the CDR3 is TGCGCCAGCAGCGGGGCAGGCTATGGCTACACCTTC.

This clonotype appeared many times. The chain recombines TRBV11-1 with TRBJ2-1; the D is unclear. Germline assignment: CDR1 SGHAT and CDR2 FQDESV (reference sequence). The CDR3 totals 18 residues. V lost 3 bases and J lost 6, with 24 bases in between. In nucleotides, the CDR3 is TGTGCCAGCAGCTTCTCACCTTATGGGCCACAGATGATCAATGAGCAGTTCTTC. It is translated as CASSFSPYGPQMINEQFF.

This clonotype was observed at least ten times. In DNA form, the CDR3 reads TGTGCCAGCAGACCTCGACAGGTCTCCTACAATGAGCAGTTCTTC. Amino acids: CASRPRQVSYNEQFF. This rearrangement joins TRBV28 to TRBJ2-1; D is possibly TRBD1 (6 bases). This CDR3 has 15 residues. The germline CDR1 and CDR2 sequences are MDHEN and SYDVKM. The ends were cut back, 6 bases at V and 0 bases at J, with 12 bases in the middle.

V usage is TRBV6-2 or TRBV6-3 and J usage is TRBJ1-5, with a weak D call TRBD1 (6 bases). Trimming removed 8 bases at V and 5 bases at J, with 16 bases between. Germline V CDR1 and CDR2: MNHEY, SVGEGT. This CDR3 contains 14 residues. The CDR3 here is CASSSLRGHQPQHF. The CDR3 DNA reads TGTGCCAGCTCCAGCCTCAGGGGTCATCAGCCCCAGCATTTT.

This clonotype occurred many times. The genes are TRBV3-1 and TRBJ2-3; D is uncertain. The length of the CDR3 is 12 residues. Trimming removed 4 bases at V and 6 bases at J, with 8 bases between. The germline V gene has CDR1 LGHDT and CDR2 YNNKEL (reference sequence). The CDR3 reads CASSLTLDTQYF. CDR3 DNA: TGTGCCAGCAGCCTCACGTTGGATACGCAGTATTTT.

This clonotype was observed many times. This chain uses TRBV24-1 with TRBJ1-2, with TRBD1 identical over 8 bases. This CDR3 spans 14 amino acids. CDR1 is KGHDR, CDR2 SFDVKD, per germline. V lost 4 bases to trimming and J lost 3 bases; unmatched junction nucleotides: 3. CDR3 sequence reads: CATSDPDRDYGYTF. CDR3 sequence (DNA): TGTGCCACCAGTGACCCGGACAGGGACTATGGCTACACCTTC.

The chain joins TRBV4-3 to TRBJ2-3; 8 bases fit TRBD1. The J segment lost 6 bases and the V segment lost 0 bases, leaving 5 bases of the junction unmatched. The CDR3 runs to 15 residues. CDR1 is LGHNA, CDR2 YSLEER, per germline. In nucleotides, the CDR3 is TGCGCCAGCAGCCAAGACAGGGGGCGCTGGGATACGCAGTATTTT. Translated: CASSQDRGRWDTQYF.

This clonotype appeared many times. This chain links TRBV3-1 with TRBJ1-2; D is uncertain. V was cut by 0 bases and J by 8 bases, with 7 bases left in between. Per the germline V gene, CDR1 is LGHDT and CDR2 is YNNKEL (reference sequence). This CDR3 is built from 12 residues. The CDR3 DNA reads as TGTGCCAGCAGCCAAGACATGGGAGGCTACACCTTC. This codes for CASSQDMGGYTF.

This clonotype was seen ten or more times. This chain uses TRBV12-3 or TRBV12-4 with TRBJ1-1, with D possibly TRBD1 on 5 matching bases. V was cut by 6 bases and J by 3 bases, with 8 bases left in between. This CDR3 region has 12 residues. The CDR3 DNA follows: TGTGCCAGCAGAGGGGAGGACACTGAAGCTTTCTTT. Protein: CASRGEDTEAFF.

This clonotype was seen a handful of times. V is TRBV6-1 and J is TRBJ1-4, with TRBD1 identical over 9 bases. Trimming cost V 7 bases and J 10 bases; bases outside gene matches: 10. CDR3 length equals 14 residues. Germline values: CDR1 MNHNS, CDR2 SASEGT. CDR3 in amino acids: CASNTGTGLGKLFF. The CDR3 nucleotides are TGTGCCAGCAACACCGGGACAGGGTTAGGAAAACTGTTTTTT.

In the case of this clonotype: This may come from a read error, since a much larger clone is one base off. This chain uses TRBV5-1 with TRBJ2-2, with no clear D. The CDR3 is made up of 15 amino acids. CDR1 is SGHRS, CDR2 YFSETQ, per germline. V was cut by 0 bases and J by 4 bases, with 10 bases left in between. The chain's CDR3 is CASSLEHVATGELFF. DNA for the CDR3: TGCGCCAGCAGCTTGGAGCATGTTGCCACCGGGGAGCTGTTTTTT.

This clonotype was seen only a few times. This sequence joins TRBV18 and TRBJ2-7; D is perhaps TRBD2 (6 bases). Trimming cost V 3 bases and J 7 bases, with 16 bases left between them. CDR3 size: 14 residues. Germline V CDR1 and CDR2: KGHSH, LQKENI. This CDR3 reads CASSPNELASEQYF. Written as DNA, the CDR3 is TGTGCCAGCTCACCGAACGAACTAGCATCTGAGCAGTACTTC.

V is TRBV11-2 and J is TRBJ2-7; TRBD2 agrees at 8 bases. The CDR3 covers 15 residues. Unmatched junction bases numbered 9, after V lost 6 bases and J lost 2 bases. Germline CDR1 and CDR2: SGHAT and FQNNGV. CDR3 in amino acids: CASSPWLAGTYEQYF. The CDR3, as DNA: TGTGCCAGCAGTCCTTGGCTAGCGGGTACCTACGAGCAGTACTTC.

This clonotype was counted ten times or more. The chain links TRBV10-1 to TRBJ1-2; TRBD1 might be the D (5 bases). CDR1 and CDR2 from the germline V gene are WNHNN and SYGVQD (reference sequence). The V and J ends lost 3 bases and 4 bases respectively, with 36 bases between them. The CDR3 runs 22 residues. DNA of the CDR3: TGCGCCAGCAGTGATAAAGGGCCGACTTCTCAGCGGATCCCCACTCAGGGCTATGGCTACACCTTC. This translates into CASSDKGPTSQRIPTQGYGYTF.

The V and J genes are TRBV5-1 and TRBJ2-1; 9 nucleotides match TRBD1. The J segment lost 10 bases and the V segment lost 3 bases, leaving 20 bases of the junction unmatched. This CDR3 contains 18 residues. Germline lookup yields CDR1 SGHRS and CDR2 YFSETQ. CDR3 nucleotides: TGCGCCAGCAGCTCCCGCCTACACCCCCGGGACAGGGTTGGGGAGCAGTTCTTC. Translating it yields CASSSRLHPRDRVGEQFF.

The chain uses TRBV7-7 and TRBJ2-5; TRBD1 aligns across 7 bases. The germline V gene encodes CDR1 SSHAT and CDR2 FNYEAQ (reference sequence). With V trimmed by 1 base and J by 5 bases, 10 bases remained unmatched. This CDR3 contains 16 residues. The CDR3 DNA reads TGTGCCAGCAGCTTAGGGGGACAGTCTCGAGGGGAGACCCAGTACTTC. This translates into CASSLGGQSRGETQYF.

This chain joins TRBV7-3 and TRBJ2-1, with a weak D call TRBD1 (6 bases). This CDR3 spans 14 amino acids. V lost 5 bases, J lost 8 bases, and 16 bases lay in between. CDR1 and CDR2 (germline): SGHTA, FQGTGA. The CDR3 DNA is TGTGCCAGCAGCCCCAGGGGCAATAGCGATGAGCAGTTCTTC. Translating it yields CASSPRGNSDEQFF.

The rearrangement uses TRBV20-1 and TRBJ2-7, with D tentatively TRBD2 (6 bases). V lost 4 bases to trimming and J lost 3 bases, with 7 bases between them. The CDR3 sequence is 11 residues long. The germline V gene has CDR1 DFQATT and CDR2 SNEGSKA (reference sequence). This CDR3 is CSAKDYYEQYF. CDR3 DNA: TGCAGTGCTAAGGACTACTACGAGCAGTACTTC.

This clonotype was recorded at least ten times. The rearrangement uses TRBV20-1 and TRBJ2-7; 8 nucleotides match TRBD2. V gave up 3 bases and J gave up 7 bases; unmatched junction bases: 11. CDR3 length equals 14 residues. Germline CDR1 DFQATT, CDR2 SNEGSKA (reference sequence). The CDR3 sequence is CSARGSGIIWEQYF. The CDR3, as DNA: TGCAGTGCTAGGGGTAGCGGGATTATTTGGGAGCAGTACTTC.

There are many counts of this clonotype. This chain links TRBV30 with TRBJ1-2; 7 bases are shared with TRBD1. V lost 1 base, J lost 4 bases, and 6 bases stayed unmatched. The CDR3 extends over 14 amino acids. Germline loops: CDR1 GTSNPN, CDR2 SVGIG (reference sequence). This CDR3 reads CAWSGTDRLYGYTF. The DNA of the CDR3 is TGTGCCTGGAGTGGGACGGACAGGCTCTATGGCTACACCTTC.

The rearrangement joins TRBV5-1 to TRBJ2-3; 8 nucleotides align to TRBD2. The CDR3 sequence is 15 residues long. Germline-derived CDR1 and CDR2 are SGHRS and YFSETQ. V was pared by 2 bases and J by 5 bases, with 7 bases of the junction left unmatched. This CDR3 reads CASSLAGVRRDTQYF. Written as DNA, the CDR3 is TGCGCCAGCAGCTTAGCGGGAGTCAGGAGAGATACGCAGTATTTT. Drawing the rest from reference TRBV5-1 and TRBJ2-3, the complete variable domain is KAGVTQTPRYLIKTRGQQVTLSCSPISGHRSVSWYQQTPGQGLQFLFEYFSETQRNKGNFPGRFSGRQFSNSRSEMNVSTLELGDSALYLCASSLAGVRRDTQYFGPGTRLTVL.

This clonotype was counted ten times or more. The chain couples TRBV29-1 to TRBJ2-6; D perhaps matches TRBD2 (6 bases). This CDR3 comprises 17 residues. Germline V gene sequence: CDR1 SQVTM, CDR2 ANQGSEA. V lost 2 bases to trimming and J lost 4 bases, with 18 bases between them. The CDR3 here is CSVELFFGEAGANVLTF. Here the CDR3 DNA reads TGCAGCGTTGAACTCTTCTTCGGGGAGGCCGGGGCCAACGTCCTGACTTTC.

The V and J genes are TRBV6-1 and TRBJ1-2; 10 positions agree with TRBD1. CDR3 length equals 13 residues. The ends lost 9 bases at V and 3 bases at J; junction bases unmatched: 4. In germline, CDR1 is MNHNS, CDR2 SASEGT. CDR3 loop: CASLGTGDYGYTF. Here the CDR3 DNA reads TGTGCCAGTCTTGGGACAGGGGACTATGGCTACACCTTC.

This clonotype came up many times. The chain uses TRBV12-3 or TRBV12-4 and TRBJ2-1; possibly TRBD1 for D (6 bases). V was trimmed by 6 bases and J by 5 bases, leaving 23 bases between them. The CDR3 is 17 amino acids. CDR3 sequence reads: CASRDRTAMKLNNEQFF. CDR3 sequence (DNA): TGTGCCAGCAGGGACCGGACAGCTATGAAGTTAAACAATGAGCAGTTCTTC.

The chain links TRBV6-2 or TRBV6-3 to TRBJ1-1, with TRBD1 matching 7 bases. This CDR3 region has 16 residues. The J segment lost 5 bases and the V segment lost 2 bases, leaving 11 bases of the junction unmatched. The germline CDR1 and CDR2 sequences are MNHEY and SVGEGT. CDR3 coding DNA: TGTGCCAGCAGTTACCATCGACAGGGTTGGGTGACTGAAGCTTTCTTT. It codes for CASSYHRQGWVTEAFF.